This TCR beta chain was identified in a study of blood T cell repertoires in COVID-19. For the study at large: The study drew acute and convalescent COVID-19 samples from the United States, Italy and Spain. Sample material is recorded as cDNA or gDNA derived from T cells, B-cell-depleted T cells, or PBMCs.

Original processing methods: Scientists estimated how many nucleated cells there were by amplifying reference gene primers. Using immunoSEQ multiplex PCR, the repertoire was profiled, and TCRdb retains in-frame clones only, with some absent. Clone size and V and J calls were adopted from that table, with D and trimming inferred from the DNA. In the table there are 45,000 to 70,000 clones, about 90% of which are singletons. Germline V gives CDR1 GTSNPN, CDR2 SVGIG (reference sequence). J was trimmed by 0 bases and V by 3 bases; bases with no gene match: 4. The CDR3 covers 14 residues. The rearrangement joins TRBV30 to TRBJ2-7; the match to TRBD2 covers 8 bases. The TCR sequence derives from a woman between 55 and 75 years old with active or convalescent COVID-19. Sequenced: peripheral blood. This chain's CDR3 is CAWSLSGSSYEQYF. In nucleotides, the CDR3 is TGTGCCTGGAGCCTCAGCGGGAGCTCCTACGAGCAGTACTTC.